The subject of this entry is one T cell receptor delta chain. The protein given by TCRdb reflects a much larger clone and differs at residue 3 from this DNA's translation, likely from a read error; the protein shown is the DNA's translation. The sample comes from a study of gamma-delta T cells after stem cell transplantation. TCRdb fed the RT-PCR reads into CATT to redo clone calling. Altogether thousands of delta-chain clones are present, more than 2.5% being singletons, with the ten largest covering just over 20%. The germline gives CDR1 GEAIGNYY, CDR2 EKD. The length of the CDR3 is 19 residues. What was sequenced was gamma-delta T cells. V is TRDV2 and J is TRDJ2, with D tentatively TRDD3 (8 bases). The sequence was collected from a human donor. It is not recorded whose cells these are; they may come from a transplant donor. Written as DNA, the CDR3 is TGTGCCCGTGACACCGTTCCTACGAGGGGCCCGGGGATACCCAGCCAACTCTTCTTT. It is translated as CARDTVPTRGPGIPSQLFF.